The clone carrying this TCR beta chain was counted a few times. Its matching antigen is unknown. The data were taken from a study of CD8+CD57+ T cells in acquired aplastic anemia. Study in general: Sorted CD4+ and CD8+ cells yielded roughly 3 ug of DNA on average.

Genomic DNA provided the template from which TCR beta VDJ and CDR3 profiles were obtained. TCRdb re-analysed the reads in MiXCR, keeping a single row per CDR3 protein. In the table there are around 80,000 distinct CDR3 sequences, roughly two thirds of which are singletons. Study conclusions and caveats: About 27 CD8+ CDR3 sequences were shared between patients and controls.

Patients chosen for sequencing had shown CD8+CD57+ cell expansion by flow cytometry. A severe acquired aplastic anemia diagnosis applied to all patients. The CDR3 contains 13 residues. From germline, CDR1 is LNHDA and CDR2 SQIVND (reference sequence). V was cut by 6 bases and J by 2 bases, with 11 bases left in between. This TCR came from a human donor with aplastic anemia. The sample consisted of sorted CD4+, CD8+, or CD8+CD57+ T cells (not recorded which) from PBMCs. The chain links TRBV19 to TRBJ2-7; TRBD1 is a possible D gene (5 bases). The CDR3 nucleotides are TGTGCCAGTAGGGGGCAGGAAACCTACGAGCAGTACTTC. The encoded protein is CASRGQETYEQYF.